The source of this T cell receptor beta chain is a study of beta chain features in type 1 diabetes. Study-wide results and caveats: Using cDNA template may skew counts toward highly expressing activated cells. With patients and controls alike, PCR might favor shorter templates to an equal degree. Type 1 diabetes patients had moderately but significantly shorter TCRB CDR3s in all four CD4+ subsets. Insertions at VDJ junctions were less frequent in type 1 diabetes patients. These patients also deleted more nucleotides at the same junctions.

Isolated RNA was reverse transcribed in full, so expressed TCRB transcripts were sequenced. Sequencing was performed with immunoSEQ multiplex PCR; in TCRdb, only in-frame clones are kept and a portion is missing. This sample yields a few hundred thousand clones, of which 15% are seen a single time; roughly 0.015% belongs to the top ten. With respect to this clone: The antigen is not known.

The germline CDR1 and CDR2 sequences are SGHTA and FQGNSA. This CDR3 region has 18 residues. Trimming removed 2 bases from V and 7 bases from J; junction bases left unmatched: 14. Every single donor gave one heparinised blood draw, and these averaged approximately 100 mL. This sequence joins TRBV7-2 and TRBJ2-4; TRBD2 aligns across 10 bases. The TCR was taken from a man aged 18 to 30 with type 1 diabetes. What was sequenced was naive CD4+ T cells from blood. CDR3 in amino acids: CASSLNLGSGGAANIQYF. CDR3 DNA sequence: TGTGCCAGCAGCTTAAACCTCGGAAGCGGGGGGGCCGCGAACATTCAGTACTTC.